The T cell receptor (beta chain) described here comes from a study of tumor-infiltrating lymphocytes in oesophageal squamous cell carcinoma. This clonotype was observed many times. One entry per CDR3 protein results from TCRdb running MiXCR on the PCR reads. This table has almost 20,000 distinct CDR3 sequences, 40% to 50% appearing once. This TCR derives from a male donor with esophageal squamous cell carcinoma. Sequenced sample: normal esophageal tissue next to the tumor.

CDR3 bases: TGTGCCAGCAGCCCAACCGGGGCGGGCCATCAGTACTTC. Translating gives CASSPTGAGHQYF. V is TRBV28 and J is TRBJ2-4, with D perhaps matching TRBD1 or TRBD2 (5 bases each). The V end lost 6 bases, the J end lost 12 bases, and 18 bases lay between the germline ends. This CDR3 has 13 residues. The germline CDR1 and CDR2 sequences are MDHEN and SYDVKM.